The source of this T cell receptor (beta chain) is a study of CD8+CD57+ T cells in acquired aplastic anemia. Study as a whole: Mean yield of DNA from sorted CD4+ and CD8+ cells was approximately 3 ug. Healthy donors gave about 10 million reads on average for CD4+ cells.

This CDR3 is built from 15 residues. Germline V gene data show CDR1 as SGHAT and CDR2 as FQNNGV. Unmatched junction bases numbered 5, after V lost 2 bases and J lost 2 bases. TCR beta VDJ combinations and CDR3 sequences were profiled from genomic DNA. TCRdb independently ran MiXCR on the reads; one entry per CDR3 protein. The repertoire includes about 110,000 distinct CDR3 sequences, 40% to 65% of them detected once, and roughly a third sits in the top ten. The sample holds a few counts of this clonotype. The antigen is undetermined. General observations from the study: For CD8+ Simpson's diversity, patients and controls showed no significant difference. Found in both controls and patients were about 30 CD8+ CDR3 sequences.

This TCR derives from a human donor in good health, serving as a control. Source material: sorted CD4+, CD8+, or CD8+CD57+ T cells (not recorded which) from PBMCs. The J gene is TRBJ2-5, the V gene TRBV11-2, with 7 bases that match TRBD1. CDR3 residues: CASSLSQGVQETQYF. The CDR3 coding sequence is TGTGCCAGCAGCTTATCTCAGGGGGTACAAGAGACCCAGTACTTC.